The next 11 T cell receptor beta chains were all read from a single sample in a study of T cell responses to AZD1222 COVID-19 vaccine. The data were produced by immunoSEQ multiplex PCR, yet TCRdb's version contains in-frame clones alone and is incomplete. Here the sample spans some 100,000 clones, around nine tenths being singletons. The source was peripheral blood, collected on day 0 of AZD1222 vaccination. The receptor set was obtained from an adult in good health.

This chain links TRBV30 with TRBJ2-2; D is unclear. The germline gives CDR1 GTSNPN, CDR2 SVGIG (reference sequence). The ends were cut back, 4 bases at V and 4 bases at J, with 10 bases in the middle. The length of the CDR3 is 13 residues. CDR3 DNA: TGTGCCTGGAACGGCTACGCCACCGGGGAGCTGTTTTTT. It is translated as CAWNGYATGELFF.

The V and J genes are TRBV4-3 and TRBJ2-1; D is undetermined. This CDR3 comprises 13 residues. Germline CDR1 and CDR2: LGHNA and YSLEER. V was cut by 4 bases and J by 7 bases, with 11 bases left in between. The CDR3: CASSRSQRNEQFF. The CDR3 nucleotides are TGCGCCAGCAGCCGTTCGCAGAGAAATGAGCAGTTCTTC.

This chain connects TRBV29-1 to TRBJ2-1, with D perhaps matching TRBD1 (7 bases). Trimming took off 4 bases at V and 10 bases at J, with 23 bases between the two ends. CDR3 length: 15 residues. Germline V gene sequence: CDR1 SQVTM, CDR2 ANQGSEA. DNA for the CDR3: TGCAGCGTTGTCGGCAGGGGGAGGCCCCCCGAGGAGCAGTTCTTC. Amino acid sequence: CSVVGRGRPPEEQFF.

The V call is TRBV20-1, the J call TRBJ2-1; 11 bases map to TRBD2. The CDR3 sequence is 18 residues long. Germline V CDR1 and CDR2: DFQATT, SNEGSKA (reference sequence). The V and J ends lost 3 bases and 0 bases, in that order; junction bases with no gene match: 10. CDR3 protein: CSASSLAGASSSYNEQFF. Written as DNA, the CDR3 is TGCAGTGCTAGTTCACTAGCGGGGGCCTCGAGCTCCTACAATGAGCAGTTCTTC.

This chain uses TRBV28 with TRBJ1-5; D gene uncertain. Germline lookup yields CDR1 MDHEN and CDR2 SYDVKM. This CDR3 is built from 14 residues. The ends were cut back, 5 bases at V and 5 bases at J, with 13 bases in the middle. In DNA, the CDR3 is TGTGCCAGCAGTCCCGAGAAGGCGGATCAGCCCCAGCATTTT. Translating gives CASSPEKADQPQHF.

The CDR3 nucleotides read TGTGCCAGCAGTGAGCACCGGGACAGGCAGAATTCACCCCTCCACTTT. This codes for CASSEHRDRQNSPLHF. The rearrangement uses TRBV6-1 and TRBJ1-6, with TRBD1 matching 8 bases. The CDR3 spans 16 residues. Per the germline V gene, CDR1 is MNHNS and CDR2 is SASEGT. J lost 7 bases, V lost 3 bases, and 8 bases had no gene match.

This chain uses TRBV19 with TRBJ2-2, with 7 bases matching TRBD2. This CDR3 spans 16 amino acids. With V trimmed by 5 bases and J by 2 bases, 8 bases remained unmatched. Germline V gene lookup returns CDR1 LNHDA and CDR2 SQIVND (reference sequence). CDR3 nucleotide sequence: TGTGCCAGTAGTGCTCCGGCGGGAGTCAACACCGGGGAGCTGTTTTTT. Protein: CASSAPAGVNTGELFF.

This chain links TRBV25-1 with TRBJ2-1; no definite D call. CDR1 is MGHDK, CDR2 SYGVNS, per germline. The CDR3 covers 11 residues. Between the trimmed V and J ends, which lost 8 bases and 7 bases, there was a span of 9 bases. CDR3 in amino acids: CASGIVNEQFF. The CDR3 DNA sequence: TGTGCCAGCGGTATAGTGAATGAGCAGTTCTTC.

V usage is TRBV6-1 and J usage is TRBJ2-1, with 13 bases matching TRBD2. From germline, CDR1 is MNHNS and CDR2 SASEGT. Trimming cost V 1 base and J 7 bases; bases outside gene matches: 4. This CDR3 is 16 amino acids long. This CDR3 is CASSEGTSGRVNEQFF. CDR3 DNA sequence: TGTGCCAGCAGTGAAGGGACTAGCGGGAGAGTGAATGAGCAGTTCTTC.

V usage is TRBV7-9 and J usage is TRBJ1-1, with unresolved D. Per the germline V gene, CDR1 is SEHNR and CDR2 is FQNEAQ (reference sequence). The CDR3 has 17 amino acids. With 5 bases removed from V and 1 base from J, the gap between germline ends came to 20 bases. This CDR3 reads CASSQQLGTQPNTEAFF. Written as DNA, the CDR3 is TGTGCCAGCAGCCAACAACTCGGTACCCAACCGAACACTGAAGCTTTCTTT.

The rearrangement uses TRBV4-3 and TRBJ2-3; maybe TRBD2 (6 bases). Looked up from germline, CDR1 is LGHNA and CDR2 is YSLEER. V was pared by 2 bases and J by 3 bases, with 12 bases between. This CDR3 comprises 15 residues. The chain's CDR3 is CASSQRGLATDTQYF. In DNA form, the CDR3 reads TGCGCCAGCAGCCAACGAGGGCTAGCGACAGATACGCAGTATTTT.